The clone carrying this T cell receptor (beta chain) was counted between two and nine times. Its cognate antigen is unknown. The data originate from a study of T cell responses to AZD1222 COVID-19 vaccine. General observations from the study: CD4 TCRs covered the whole spike, strongest at regions 160-218 and 743-854. Sampled repertoires all dated from after the peak T cell response. Unmutated variant regions are reportedly targeted by nearly half of spike-specific TCRs. Females made up more of the donors, who were largely white British, and clonal diversity may have come out too low.

The repertoire was sequenced with immunoSEQ multiplex PCR; TCRdb's copy has only in-frame clones and lacks some. This table holds 80,000 to 100,000 clones, about nine tenths found once. The CDR3 length is 13 residues. Per germline, CDR1 LNHDA and CDR2 SQIVND (reference sequence). V was cut by 4 bases and J by 7 bases, with 10 bases left in between. The receptor's source is an adult in good health. This specimen consisted of peripheral blood, obtained on day 0 of MenACWY control vaccination. The V call is TRBV19, the J call TRBJ2-2; D remains ambiguous. The CDR3 reads CASSKMIGGELFF. Written as DNA, the CDR3 is TGTGCCAGTAGTAAAATGATAGGCGGGGAGCTGTTTTTT.